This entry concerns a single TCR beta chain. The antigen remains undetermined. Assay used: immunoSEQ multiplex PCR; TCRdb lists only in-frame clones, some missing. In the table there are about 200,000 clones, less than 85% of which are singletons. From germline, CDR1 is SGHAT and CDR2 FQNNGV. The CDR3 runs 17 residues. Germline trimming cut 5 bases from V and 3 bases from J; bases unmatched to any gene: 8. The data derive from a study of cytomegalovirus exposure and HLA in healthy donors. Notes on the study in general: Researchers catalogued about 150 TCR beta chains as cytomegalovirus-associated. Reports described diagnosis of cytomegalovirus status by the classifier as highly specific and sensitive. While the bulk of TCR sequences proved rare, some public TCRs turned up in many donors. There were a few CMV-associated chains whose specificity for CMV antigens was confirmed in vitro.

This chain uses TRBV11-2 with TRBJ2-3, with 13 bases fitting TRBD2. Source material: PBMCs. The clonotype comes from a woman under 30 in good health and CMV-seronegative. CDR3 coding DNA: TGTGCCAGCAGCCCATGGACTAGCGGGGGCGTAACAGATACGCAGTATTTT. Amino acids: CASSPWTSGGVTDTQYF.